Presented here are 9 T cell receptor beta chains from one specimen sequenced in a study of blood T cell repertoires in COVID-19. Profiled with immunoSEQ multiplex PCR; TCRdb holds only in-frame clones, not every one. The sample yields 130,000 to 150,000 clones, about 90% seen once. Sequenced material: PBMCs or T cells enriched from blood (not recorded which). The source of these receptors is a woman aged 35 to 49 who had been exposed to COVID-19.

The V call is TRBV7-9, the J call TRBJ2-1; 7 nucleotides line up with TRBD1. Trimming cost V 4 bases and J 9 bases; bases outside gene matches: 15. The CDR3 length is 16 residues. The germline V gene has CDR1 SEHNR and CDR2 FQNEAQ (reference sequence). Here the CDR3 reads CASSSPGQWARGEQFF. For the CDR3, the DNA is TGTGCCAGCAGCTCTCCGGGACAGTGGGCTAGAGGTGAGCAGTTCTTC.

This clone showed up just a few times. The chain carries TRBV6-1 and TRBJ1-5; 7 nucleotides line up with TRBD1. Per the germline V gene, CDR1 is MNHNS and CDR2 is SASEGT. The trim removed 3 bases at V and 0 bases at J, leaving 5 bases unmatched. This CDR3 spans 16 amino acids. As DNA, the CDR3 is TGTGCCAGCAGTGATGACAGGGCTTATAGCAATCAGCCCCAGCATTTT. It translates to CASSDDRAYSNQPQHF.

The chain has TRBV7-3 and TRBJ2-5; D is perhaps TRBD2 (6 bases). The CDR3 is 14 amino acids. Trimming removed 5 bases at V and 4 bases at J, with 14 bases between. The germline gives CDR1 SGHTA, CDR2 FQGTGA. The DNA for the CDR3 is TGTGCCAGCAGCCCAAACGGGGGTCCAGAGACCCAGTACTTC. It is translated as CASSPNGGPETQYF. The variable domain in full, with the rest retrieved from reference TRBV7-3 and TRBJ2-5, is GAGVSQTPSNKVTEKGKYVELRCDPISGHTALYWYRQSLGQGPEFLIYFQGTGAADDSGLPNDRFFAVRPEGSVSTLKIQRTERGDSAVYLCASSPNGGPETQYFGPGTRLLVL.

The V and J genes are TRBV6-5 and TRBJ2-7; TRBD1 agrees at 9 bases. The germline V gene encodes CDR1 MNHEY and CDR2 SVGAGI. The trim removed 6 bases at V and 2 bases at J, leaving 8 bases unmatched. The CDR3 totals 15 residues. CDR3 region: CASSRRDRATYEQYF. The CDR3 DNA follows: TGTGCCAGCAGCCGCCGGGACAGGGCTACCTACGAGCAGTACTTC.

V gene TRBV21-1 combines with J gene TRBJ1-5; the table gives TRBD1 as D, unverified against the DNA. TRBV21-1 is flagged as a pseudogene. The CDR3 sequence is 22 residues long. The CDR3 sequence: CASSNPKIPGQEVWRSNQPQHF. CDR3 DNA sequence: TGTGCCAGCAGCAACCCCAAAATCCCGGGACAGGAGGTTTGGCGTAGCAATCAGCCCCAGCATTTT.

V gene TRBV7-8 combines with J gene TRBJ2-5; TRBD2 might be the D (5 bases). Trimming left V 0 bases short and J 5 bases short, with 10 bases between. The CDR3 contains 14 residues. Germline V gene data show CDR1 as SGHVS and CDR2 as FQNEAQ. CDR3 region: CASSLAPGSETQYF. CDR3 DNA: TGTGCCAGCAGCTTAGCGCCGGGGTCGGAGACCCAGTACTTC.

The table lists this clone with a count of one. V is TRBV19 and J is TRBJ2-3, with TRBD1 matching 7 bases. This CDR3 comprises 15 residues. Germline V gene sequence: CDR1 LNHDA, CDR2 SQIVND (reference sequence). V lost 3 bases to trimming and J lost 4 bases; unmatched junction nucleotides: 7. The CDR3 DNA follows: TGTGCCAGTAGTATCGACAGGGACGGGGCAGATACGCAGTATTTT. Protein: CASSIDRDGADTQYF.

The J gene is TRBJ2-2, the V gene TRBV20-1; TRBD2 matches 10 bases. This CDR3 has 14 residues. CDR1 DFQATT and CDR2 SNEGSKA come from the germline V gene (reference sequence). V shed 3 bases, J shed 7 bases, and the junction held 5 bases outside the gene matches. For the CDR3, the DNA is TGCAGTGCTAGTCCTAGCGGGAGAAACGGGGAGCTGTTTTTT. Amino acid sequence: CSASPSGRNGELFF.

The rearrangement uses TRBV5-1 and TRBJ1-1; no definite D call. The CDR3 length is 17 residues. Trimming removed 6 bases from V and 3 bases from J, with 24 bases in between. CDR1 is SGHRS, CDR2 YFSETQ, per germline. The CDR3 loop reads CASTPGVPLYKDTEAFF. In nucleotides, the CDR3 is TGCGCCAGCACCCCAGGCGTGCCCTTATATAAGGACACTGAAGCTTTCTTT.